These 4 T cell receptor beta chains share one sample of origin, sequenced in a study of shared clonotypes between healthy human individuals. CD45RO-negative, CCR7-selected cells formed the naive CD8 fraction, which excluded terminally differentiated effector memory CD45RA+ cells. The table came from immunoSEQ multiplex PCR; TCRdb's copy has only in-frame clones and leaves some out. This table has about 2,200,000 clones, roughly 91% appearing once. Sequenced sample: naive CD8+ T cells from PBMCs. These receptors came from a man between 18 and 35 years old in good health. Some clones in this sample may be carry-over from other donors' samples.

V and J are TRBV5-4 and TRBJ2-3, with D possibly being TRBD2 (5 bases). CDR1 is SGHNT and CDR2 is YYREEE in the germline V gene (reference sequence). The CDR3 runs to 15 residues. The ends were cut back, 0 bases at V and 2 bases at J, with 10 bases in the middle. The CDR3 DNA reads TGTGCCAGCAGCTTGGGGATAGCGAACACAGATACGCAGTATTTT. Protein sequence: CASSLGIANTDTQYF.

The CDR3: CASSLRQVNYGYTF. For the CDR3, the DNA is TGTGCCAGCAGTTTAAGGCAGGTTAACTATGGCTACACCTTC. The rearrangement uses TRBV28 and TRBJ1-2; no firm D call. CDR3 length equals 14 residues. Germline V CDR1 and CDR2: MDHEN, SYDVKM. Trimming stripped 2 bases from V and 1 base from J, with 8 bases between.

V gene TRBV28 combines with J gene TRBJ2-7, with a possible D match to TRBD1 (6 bases). Trimming took off 3 bases at V and 3 bases at J, with 15 bases between the two ends. The CDR3 loop spans 15 amino acids. From germline, CDR1 is MDHEN and CDR2 SYDVKM. CDR3 loop: CASSFDGQQHYEQYF. The DNA for the CDR3 is TGTGCCAGCAGTTTTGATGGACAGCAGCACTACGAGCAGTACTTC.

The J gene is TRBJ2-5, the V gene TRBV7-3; tentative D call: TRBD1 (5 bases). Trimming removed 5 bases from V and 4 bases from J, with 20 bases in between. Germline loops: CDR1 SGHTA, CDR2 FQGTGA. The CDR3 extends over 16 amino acids. The CDR3: CASSDPRAGLVETQYF. As DNA, the CDR3 is TGTGCCAGCAGCGACCCCCGGGCAGGGTTAGTAGAGACCCAGTACTTC.